A selection of T cell receptor beta chains follows, all from one sample in a study of PD-L1 blockade in urothelial cancer. Some clones are missing from TCRdb's copy, which holds only in-frame ones; the method was immunoSEQ multiplex PCR. Counted here are around 63,000 clones, 75% to 85% occurring once; the ten biggest clones make up approximately 5.1%. This specimen was PBMCs, taken around atezolizumab (anti-PD-L1) treatment. The receptors shown here come from a man in his 70s with urothelial cancer. Both conserved end residues are part of each CDR3. The order of the fields is V gene, clone size, D gene, J gene, CDR3 protein, CDR3 DNA. A D gene is named only where the DNA matches it firmly. Clone size appears in some rows only: once, few, many, or a class for an expanded clone.

>TRBV27|-|TRBD2|TRBJ2-1
CASRDFSGSSYNEQFF
TGTGCCAGCCGGGATTTCAGCGGGAGCTCCTACAATGAGCAGTTCTTC
>TRBV5-1|-|TRBD1|TRBJ2-2
CASSSTGGKEAGELFF
TGCGCCAGCAGCTCTACAGGGGGGAAAGAAGCCGGGGAGCTGTTTTTT
>TRBV29-1|-|-|TRBJ1-1
CSVQTGGNTEAFF
TGCAGCGTTCAGACAGGTGGGAACACTGAAGCTTTCTTT
>TRBV6-1|medium-sized|TRBD2|TRBJ2-2
CASSEASGSGELFF
TGTGCCAGCAGTGAAGCTAGCGGGAGCGGGGAGCTGTTTTTT
>TRBV5-6|-|-|TRBJ1-2
CASSLGGLGYTF
TGTGCCAGCAGCTTGGGTGGCCTTGGCTACACCTTC
>TRBV9|-|-|TRBJ2-3
CAIDNGGSDPDTQYF
TGTGCCATCGATAATGGGGGGAGCGACCCAGATACGCAGTATTTT
>TRBV5-1|-|TRBD2|TRBJ2-3
CASSLALAGGQADTQYF
TGCGCCAGCAGCTTGGCGCTAGCGGGAGGACAAGCAGATACGCAGTATTTT
>TRBV6-6|-|-|TRBJ2-5
CASNGLDFQETQYF
TGTGCCAGCAACGGTTTGGACTTCCAAGAGACCCAGTACTTC
>TRBV9|-|TRBD2|TRBJ2-1
CASSQTSGSYNEQFF
TGTGCCAGCAGCCAGACTAGCGGATCCTACAATGAGCAGTTCTTC
>TRBV6-6|-|TRBD1|TRBJ2-7
CASSYSGTGGYEQYF
TGTGCCAGCAGTTACTCCGGGACAGGGGGCTACGAGCAGTACTTC
>TRBV11-2|once|-|TRBJ2-1
CASSLTAGNNEQFF
TGTGCCAGCAGCTTAACTGCGGGAAACAATGAGCAGTTCTTC
>TRBV7-2|-|TRBD1|TRBJ2-7
CASSAQGQFSYEQYF
TGTGCCAGCAGCGCCCAGGGACAGTTCTCCTACGAGCAGTACTTC
>TRBV5-4|few|TRBD1|TRBJ2-5
CASSPDRVKQETQYF
TGTGCCAGCAGCCCGGACAGGGTAAAACAAGAGACCCAGTACTTC
>TRBV6-5|many|-|TRBJ2-7
CASSYTASYEQYF
TGTGCCAGCAGTTATACAGCCTCCTACGAGCAGTACTTC
>TRBV28|-|TRBD1|TRBJ2-7
CASSFPRGQGEQYF
TGTGCCAGCAGTTTCCCCAGGGGGCAAGGCGAGCAGTACTTC
>TRBV5-1|-|-|TRBJ2-1
CASSAGTLKGYEQFF
TGCGCCAGCAGCGCCGGAACGCTTAAGGGGTATGAGCAGTTCTTC
>TRBV4-2|-|-|TRBJ2-7
CASSQEERGGNEQYF
TGTGCCAGCAGCCAAGAGGAAAGGGGGGGTAACGAGCAGTACTTC
>TRBV4-2|few|-|TRBJ1-2
CASSQDRDFVHTF
TGTGCCAGCAGCCAAGACCGGGACTTCGTCCACACCTTC
>TRBV10-3|-|-|TRBJ2-4
CAISESPGENIQYF
TGTGCCATCAGTGAGTCTCCAGGGGAAAACATTCAGTACTTC
>TRBV2|-|-|TRBJ1-2
CASSAEDGLGANTF
TGTGCCAGCAGTGCTGAAGATGGGCTAGGGGCCAACACCTTC
>TRBV2|-|TRBD1|TRBJ2-7
CASIDDRGFGEQYF
TGTGCCAGCATTGACGACAGGGGCTTTGGCGAGCAGTACTTC
>TRBV29-1|-|-|TRBJ1-5
CSVAGAPNQPQHF
TGCAGCGTTGCAGGGGCCCCCAATCAGCCCCAGCATTTT
>TRBV29-1|-|TRBD1|TRBJ2-2
CSVGDSVTGELFF
TGCAGCGTGGGGGACAGCGTCACCGGGGAGCTGTTTTTT
>TRBV7-6|few|-|TRBJ1-6
CASSPTVNSPLHF
TGTGCCAGCAGCCCGACAGTAAATTCACCCCTCCACTTT
>TRBV4-2|-|TRBD2|TRBJ2-3
CASSQDASASSGGAFSNTDTQYF
TGTGCCAGCAGCCAAGATGCCTCGGCGTCTAGCGGGGGGGCTTTTTCTAACACAGATACGCAGTATTTT
>TRBV4-2|few|-|TRBJ1-4
CASSQEISTGNEKLFF
TGTGCCAGCAGCCAAGAAATCTCAACCGGGAATGAAAAACTGTTTTTT
>TRBV6-5|-|-|TRBJ1-4
CASSYFRNEKLFF
TGTGCCAGCAGTTATTTCAGGAATGAAAAACTGTTTTTT
>TRBV6-1|-|TRBD2|TRBJ2-1
CASSGGQRNSGSYEQFF
TGTGCCAGCAGTGGGGGACAGCGGAATAGCGGGAGTTATGAGCAGTTCTTC
>TRBV5-6|-|-|TRBJ2-7
CASTPGPGAATHPKDMQYF
TGTGCCAGCACCCCGGGACCAGGGGCAGCTACCCATCCCAAAGATATGCAGTACTTC
>TRBV7-7|-|TRBD2|TRBJ2-2
CASSSSWGGAGELFF
TGTGCCAGCAGCTCGTCTTGGGGGGGGGCCGGGGAGCTGTTTTTT
>TRBV5-4|-|-|TRBJ2-7
CASSLRSGGSEEQYF
TGTGCCAGCAGCCTCCGCTCAGGGGGGTCTGAGGAGCAGTACTTC
>TRBV14|-|-|TRBJ1-1
CASSLGGDLGAFF
TGTGCCAGCAGCCTTGGCGGGGACCTGGGAGCTTTCTTT
>TRBV4-1|-|TRBD2|TRBJ2-1
CASSQGLAGALSYNEQFF
TGCGCCAGCAGCCAAGGACTAGCGGGAGCGCTATCCTACAATGAGCAGTTCTTC
>TRBV11-2|-|TRBD2|TRBJ2-1
CASSFGGGAVEQFF
TGTGCCAGCAGCTTCGGCGGGGGGGCGGTTGAGCAGTTCTTC
>TRBV19|-|TRBD1|TRBJ1-2
CASALAGTGGYGYTF
TGTGCCAGTGCACTGGCCGGGACAGGGGGCTATGGCTACACCTTC
>TRBV11-2|-|-|TRBJ1-2
CASTPTEGQGGYGYTF
TGTGCCAGCACCCCCACGGAGGGGCAGGGAGGGTATGGCTACACCTTC
>TRBV4-1|-|TRBD1|TRBJ2-7
CASSQESGTGVYEQYF
TGCGCCAGCAGCCAAGAATCGGGGACAGGGGTCTACGAGCAGTACTTC
>TRBV2|-|-|TRBJ2-1
CASSEGLARYNEQFF
TGTGCCAGCAGTGAAGGGTTAGCCCGATACAATGAGCAGTTCTTC
>TRBV2|-|TRBD1|TRBJ2-3
CASGTGLTDTQYF
TGTGCCAGCGGGACAGGGCTCACAGATACGCAGTATTTT
>TRBV7-6|-|TRBD2|TRBJ2-5
CASGGVEETQYF
TGTGCCAGCGGGGGGGTTGAAGAGACCCAGTACTTC
>TRBV6-5|-|-|TRBJ1-6
CASSSTENNSPLHF
TGTGCCAGCAGTTCGACAGAGAATAATTCACCCCTCCACTTT
>TRBV7-2|-|-|TRBJ2-7
CASSLKRVEGEQYF
TGTGCCAGCAGCTTAAAGCGGGTTGAGGGCGAGCAGTACTTC
>TRBV7-3|few|-|TRBJ2-3
CASSLRLADTDTQYF
TGTGCCAGCAGCTTAAGGCTAGCTGACACAGATACGCAGTATTTT
>TRBV23-1|-|-|TRBJ1-2
CASSQFPQGINYGYTF
TGCGCCAGCAGTCAATTCCCCCAGGGAATTAACTATGGCTACACCTTC
>TRBV11-3|-|TRBD2|TRBJ2-2
CASSLGTRGGNTGELFF
TGTGCCAGCAGCTTAGGAACGCGCGGGGGGAACACCGGGGAGCTGTTTTTT
>TRBV5-1|-|-|TRBJ1-1
CASSLYEGELGTEAFF
TGCGCCAGCAGCTTGTATGAGGGCGAGCTGGGCACTGAAGCTTTCTTT
>TRBV11-2|-|TRBD1|TRBJ1-1
CASSLTGVTEAFF
TGTGCCAGCAGCTTAACAGGGGTGACTGAAGCTTTCTTT
>TRBV7-9|-|TRBD1|TRBJ1-2
CASSLNSKTGTGYTF
TGTGCCAGCAGCTTAAACTCTAAGACAGGGACCGGCTACACCTTC
>TRBV4-3|-|-|TRBJ2-1
CASSPRLGGGYEQFF
TGCGCCAGCAGCCCGCGACTAGGGGGCGGGTATGAGCAGTTCTTC
>TRBV10-2|-|TRBD1|TRBJ1-5
CASRDRGWNQPQHF
TGCGCCAGCAGGGACAGGGGGTGGAATCAGCCCCAGCATTTT
>TRBV11-1|-|-|TRBJ2-3
CASSFQGLRTDTQYF
TGTGCCAGCAGCTTTCAAGGACTCCGCACAGATACGCAGTATTTT
>TRBV6-6|-|TRBD2|TRBJ2-3
CASLLAGGPNTQYF
TGTGCCAGCCTACTAGCGGGAGGGCCGAATACGCAGTATTTT
>TRBV19|few|-|TRBJ1-2
CASSKQEGNYGYTF
TGTGCCAGTAGTAAGCAGGAGGGCAACTATGGCTACACCTTC